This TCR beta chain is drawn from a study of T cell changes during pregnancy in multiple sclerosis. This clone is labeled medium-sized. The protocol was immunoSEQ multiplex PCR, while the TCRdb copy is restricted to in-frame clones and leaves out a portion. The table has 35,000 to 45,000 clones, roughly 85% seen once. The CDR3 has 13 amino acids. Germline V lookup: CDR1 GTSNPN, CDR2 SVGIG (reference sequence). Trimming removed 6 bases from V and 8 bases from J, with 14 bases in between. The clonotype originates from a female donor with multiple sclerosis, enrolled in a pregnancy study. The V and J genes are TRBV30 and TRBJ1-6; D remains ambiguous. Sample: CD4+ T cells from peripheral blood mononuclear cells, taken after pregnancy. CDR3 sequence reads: CACSGGIDSPLHF. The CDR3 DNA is TGTGCCTGCTCGGGAGGGATTGATTCACCCCTCCACTTT.